This T cell receptor beta chain was found in a study of beta chain features in type 1 diabetes. Study results and limitations: Moderate yet significant TCRB CDR3 shortening was seen in Type 1 diabetes patients in all four CD4+ subsets.

Expressed TCRB transcripts got sequenced, as all isolated RNA was reverse transcribed. The assay was immunoSEQ multiplex PCR, and TCRdb's table has in-frame clones only and misses some. Here the sample spans roughly 340,000 clones, roughly 12% being singletons. This clone was seen only a few times. Antigen unknown. V dropped 6 bases and J dropped 2; count of bases not matched to a gene: 6. The CDR3 loop spans 14 amino acids. The TCR comes from a woman younger than 30 with type 1 diabetes. The sequenced sample consisted of naive CD4+ T cells from blood. This chain links TRBV23-1 with TRBJ1-1; 7 positions agree with TRBD1. TRBV23-1 belongs to the ORF category, with a function that is uncertain. In nucleotides, the CDR3 is TGCGCCAGCAGGACAAGGGACAGAAACACTGAAGCTTTCTTT. This gives the protein CASRTRDRNTEAFF.